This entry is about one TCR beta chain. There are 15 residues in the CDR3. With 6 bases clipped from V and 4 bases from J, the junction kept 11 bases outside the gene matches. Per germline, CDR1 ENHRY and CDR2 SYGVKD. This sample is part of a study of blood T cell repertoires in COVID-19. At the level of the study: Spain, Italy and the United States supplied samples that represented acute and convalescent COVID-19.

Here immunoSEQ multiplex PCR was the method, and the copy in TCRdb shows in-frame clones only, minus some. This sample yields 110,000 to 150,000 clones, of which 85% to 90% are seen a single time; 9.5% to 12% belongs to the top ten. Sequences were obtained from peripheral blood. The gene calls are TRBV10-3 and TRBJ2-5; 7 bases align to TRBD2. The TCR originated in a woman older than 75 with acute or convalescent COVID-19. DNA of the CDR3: TGTGCCATCAGGGGGTCTAGCGGAGTCGCAGAGACCCAGTACTTC. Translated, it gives CAIRGSSGVAETQYF.